This T cell receptor beta chain appears in the sequencing data of a study of cytomegalovirus exposure and HLA in healthy donors (dated by TCRdb to 2016 to 2017). About the full investigation: An earlier analysis of several hundred of the donors reported more than 250 Gb of sequence data and around 110 million unique TCR beta sequences from roughly 180 million T cells. Using immunosequencing, the study profiled T cell repertoires from approximately 700 subjects and related those repertoires to cytomegalovirus serostatus. In a later genetic analysis, genome-wide SNP genotypes for about 55% of the roughly 700 donors were used, and that subset was treated as a discovery cohort. Alongside the repertoire data, information on donor age, sex, ethnicity and CMV serostatus was compiled. Typing coverage varied by locus: about 620-630 donors for A, B, C, DRB1 and DQB1; about 520 for DQA1; more than 600 for DPA1; 450 to 480 for DPB1. Along with the 666-subject first cohort, a separate validation cohort of over a hundred different subjects was used. Among the roughly 430 genotyped donors, approximately 76% belonged to the genetic ancestry cluster associated with self-reported Caucasian donors. Every repertoire in the discovery cohort had been generated on one and the same sequencing platform. Because of strong linkage in the cohort, roughly 5 DR-DQ haplotypes were treated as single units for association and clustering. The study aimed to test whether signatures of past pathogen exposure could be identified by cataloging public T cell receptors. To predict cytomegalovirus infection status, the study combined high-throughput TCR immunosequencing, statistical association of individual TCRs with disease status, and machine learning. Among around 400 genotyped donors of the cohort, an average of approximately 250,000 unique TCR beta nucleotide sequences were sequenced per donor, around 20% of them non-productive. Both class I and class II loci were covered by HLA typing, at four-digit resolution. Rather than using new phenotypic data, the later analysis identified candidate immune exposures from TCR beta sequences and from how often those sequences occurred across donors. A later analysis re-examined previously published TCR beta repertoires from about 670 donors and added high-resolution HLA genotyping to investigate patterns of TCR occurrence. To decide whether each TCR beta V gene segment behaved as functional or pseudogenic, an earlier analysis of some 600 of the donors relied on high-throughput TCR beta sequencing. An early release covering roughly 600 HLA-typed donors comprised about 310 gigabases of sequencing data and tens of millions of unique TCR sequences. The investigation overall reported the following: In an earlier analysis of 587 of the donors, most TCR beta V segments appeared in productive rearrangements about 90% or about 30% of the time, broadly matching IMGT annotations. In this cohort, only TCR beta chains were sequenced, and detectable features were limited by the absence of alpha or paired-chain data. According to a later analysis, TCR association rates differed among HLA loci, with DRB1 alleles showing the most associated TCRs and HLA-C alleles showing the fewest. Across donors, most TCR sequences were observed very rarely, whereas some public TCRs were present in many individuals. A further reported finding was that TCR beta sequences accurately predicted the HLA-A and HLA-B alleles for most subjects in the first cohort. Roughly uniform sequencing depth across donors was assumed in presence/absence analyses, although this assumption may not hold. The classifier was reported to diagnose cytomegalovirus status with high specificity and sensitivity in both the original cohort and the validation cohort. HLA typing was unavailable for some donors at each locus, so association tests used only the typed subset. According to a later analysis, most CMV-associated TCR beta chains appeared to be HLA-restricted, and the HLA associations seemed to be driven largely by CMV exposure. Linkage disequilibrium might explain the correlated functional status among segregating V segments, but an unknown experimental factor could not be excluded. Specific HLA alleles were associated with 16,951 TCR beta sequences at a false discovery rate of 0.05 in a later analysis. In a later genetic analysis, fewer N-insertions in productive TCRs were reported among donors in an Asian-associated ancestry cluster than the roughly 700-donor mean. In vitro tests confirmed that three of the cytomegalovirus-associated TCR beta chains recognize cytomegalovirus antigens. In a later analysis, HLA-associated TCR beta chains were found to be more clonally expanded and to have lower generation probabilities than equally common non-associated chains. The authors suggested that the approach could potentially be generalized to other disease states and immunological phenotypes. The study listed approximately 150 TCR beta chains as associated with cytomegalovirus. A later analysis reported that several top co-occurrence clusters appeared linked to parvovirus B19, influenza, CMV and Epstein-Barr virus. An association between a missense DCLRE1C variant and V-gene and J-gene trimming of TCR beta chains was found in a later genetic analysis and replicated in an independent cohort. For the cohort, immune exposure information was limited to CMV serostatus. Some IMGT-functional V segments, including TRBV6-2 and TRBV6-3, could not be distinguished by the 87-base-pair reads and were therefore excluded. Because counts were too low, roughly 16 rarely observed V segments, including chromosome 9 orphons, were excluded from the earlier analysis of some 590 of the donors. A group of highly shared sequence variants was considered likely to be a technical artifact of the sequencing pipeline. When HLA alleles, especially DR and DQ, strongly co-occurred, attributing TCR associations to individual alleles was difficult.

In total, fewer than 750 healthy bone marrow donors made up the cohort. At the time of sampling, every cohort member was nominally healthy, though immune exposures that went unrecorded were likely present. The donor was CMV seropositive and was included in the group of 250 to 350 seropositive cohort members. A peripheral blood sample was collected from each donor, and TCR beta sequencing was performed on peripheral blood mononuclear cells. The Qiagen DNeasy Blood Extraction Kit was used to extract genomic DNA from the blood cell samples. Comments on this clone: Its target antigen remains unknown.

The library was built by means of the immunoSEQ multiplex PCR assay. For the multiplex PCR, a mixture combining 60 forward primers for TCR Vbeta segments and 13 reverse primers for TCR Jbeta segments was used. The CDR3 region of rearranged TCR beta genes was amplified from genomic DNA by a multiplex PCR assay. The amplified TCR beta libraries were sequenced on the Illumina HiSeq System as 87-base-pair reads. Turning to the authors' computational methods: A later analysis tallied around 82 million unique TCR beta chains across the 666 repertoires, and some 10 million of those chains were shared by two or more donors. A nearest-neighbor algorithm error-corrected the raw reads and collapsed the reads into unique sequences, merging closely related sequences to remove PCR and sequencing errors. To assign V, D and J gene segments, CDR3 sequences were aligned to IMGT reference sequences. Each retained sequence needed at least a six-nucleotide match to both a V gene segment and a J gene segment. Rearrangements were classified as productive when the CDR3 lacked stop codons and remained in frame with V and J, and all other rearrangements were classified as non-productive. Following IMGT convention, CDR3 was defined as the stretch from the second conserved V-encoded cysteine to the conserved J-encoded phenylalanine. The earlier analysis of 587 of the donors excluded sequences that lacked an unambiguous match to a single V gene segment. In an earlier analysis of a few hundred of the donors, a V segment was called functional when productive rearrangements were above 56.7%, and segregating when the standard deviation between donors exceeded 5%. A statistical classification framework was developed to diagnose cytomegalovirus status using the catalog of TCR beta chain sequences. A later analysis assigned V and J genes by comparing TCR nucleotide sequences with IMGT/GENE-DB human TR gene sequences. A later analysis assigned CDR3 sequences and most-parsimonious VDJ recombination scenarios with the TCRdist pipeline. In a later analysis, every TCR beta chain was defined by the combination of its CDR3 amino acid sequence and its V-gene family, and reads without a unique V-gene family were dropped. A later analysis removed 450 to 600 highly shared, low-generation-probability nucleotide sequences to deal with suspected cross-contamination and a sequencing artifact. For each public chain, a later analysis derived a clonal expansion index from normalized ranks of inferred template counts within each repertoire. A later analysis computed generation probabilities with a VDJ recombination model fitted to out-of-frame rearrangements, and checked the results against IGoR. Hypergeometric tests were used in a later analysis to score TCR-TCR, TCR-HLA and TCR-CMV co-occurrence, with a repertoire-size bias correction applied to the TCR pairs. To estimate false discovery rates, a later analysis permuted the HLA or CMV assignments 20 times. In a later analysis, co-occurring TCRs were grouped with DBSCAN, and TCRdist sequence similarity was added when clustering was performed within HLA-allele-positive subsets. Repertoires with fewer than 30,000 or more than 120,000 public chains were left out of co-occurrence clustering, as were five repertoires with anomalous nucleotide sharing. TCRdb obtained this table from immuneACCESS and retained in-frame rearrangements with V and J assigned. These tables miss some clones; where compared with another copy, unresolved V genes account for less than half of the shortfall, and the remainder is unexplained. The DNA gave D and trimming, while V, J and clone size come from that table. The sample table gives approximately 80,000 clones. Clones ranked in the top ten supply approximately 4.2% of the sample.

At the junction V is shortened by 1 base and J by 8 bases, with 11 bases in between. Based on the germline V gene, the CDR1 and CDR2 sequences are SGHDN and FVKESK. From its cysteine to its phenylalanine, the CDR3 spans 13 amino acids. The sequence is cut down to CDR3 DNA, 39 bases in frame from base 1. Sequences were obtained from PBMCs. Recombination linked TRBV14 to TRBJ1-1; the D gene assignment is ambiguous. This clonotype was obtained from a man younger than 35 in good health and CMV-seropositive. The nucleotide sequence reads TGTGCCAGCAGCCAAGCTGTATGGCGGGAAGCTTTCTTT. Translated, this is CASSQAVWREAFF.